This T cell receptor (beta chain) was documented in a study of cytomegalovirus exposure and HLA in healthy donors. A word on this clone: Its antigen remains unidentified.

Whole-study findings and limits: Analyzed later, most CMV-associated TCR beta chains appeared HLA-restricted. A later analysis appeared to link common viral pathogens to several of the most significant clusters. Cytomegalovirus-associated status was assigned to around 160 TCR beta chains.

It was with 60 Vbeta and 13 Jbeta primers that the PCR ran. Generated by immunoSEQ multiplex PCR, the TCRdb table keeps only in-frame clones and is missing some. Counted here are around 63,000 clones, around four fifths occurring once; the ten biggest clones make up roughly 3%. CDR3 length equals 13 residues. V lost 6 bases and J lost 7, with 15 bases in between. Germline loops: CDR1 SNHLY, CDR2 FYNNEI. The receptor comes from a woman between 25 and 40 years old in good health and CMV-seronegative. The rearrangement joins TRBV2 to TRBJ1-2; tentatively, D is TRBD1 (5 bases). Sequencing was carried out using PBMCs. CDR3 residues: CASREWSGVGYTF. DNA for the CDR3: TGTGCCAGCAGGGAGTGGTCGGGGGTTGGCTACACCTTC.